This TCR beta chain appears in the sequencing data of a study of PD-L1 blockade in urothelial cancer. Study-level background: Samples of blood were analyzed 3 weeks (second dose) and 6 weeks after treatment start.

The time point denotes: pretreatment peripheral blood. The CDR3 is 16 residues long. Unmatched junction bases numbered 2, after V lost 1 base and J lost 5 bases. Per germline, CDR1 SNHLY and CDR2 FYNNEI. Sequencing used immunoSEQ multiplex PCR; TCRdb keeps in-frame clones, though not all of them. In the table there are tens of thousands of clones, about four fifths of which are singletons. To note about this clone: Its target is unknown.

Study-level points and caveats: Pretreatment blood TCR clonality under the median forecast improved survival.

The V gene is TRBV2, the J gene TRBJ2-1, with 13 bases matching TRBD2. Sequencing used PBMCs, obtained around atezolizumab (anti-PD-L1) treatment. The receptor comes from an older man with urothelial cancer. The CDR3 DNA follows: TGTGCCAGCAGTGAAGGAGGGACTAGCGGGAACAATGAGCAGTTCTTC. This sequence encodes CASSEGGTSGNNEQFF.